The clone carrying this T cell receptor beta chain occurred a few times. The data derive from a study of blood T cells in healthy people across ages. Trimming cost V 5 bases and J 7 bases, with 10 bases left between them. The CDR3 length is 12 residues. In germline, CDR1 is SGHRS, CDR2 YFSETQ. A sample-barcoded 5' primer and a J-beta primer mix were used in a second PCR of about 7 to 12 cycles. TCRdb analysed the 5' RACE reads with MiXCR anew, one entry per CDR3 protein. This sample has about 670,000 distinct CDR3 sequences, with about 51% found just once. Source material: blood. The chain uses TRBV5-1 and TRBJ2-1; the D gene is possibly TRBD2 (5 bases). The sequence was obtained from a woman older than 75 in good health. The CDR3 DNA sequence: TGCGCCAGCAGGGTTCGGGGAAATGAGCAGTTCTTC. The encoded protein is CASRVRGNEQFF. Variable domain in full (rest from reference TRBV5-1 and TRBJ2-1): KAGVTQTPRYLIKTRGQQVTLSCSPISGHRSVSWYQQTPGQGLQFLFEYFSETQRNKGNFPGRFSGRQFSNSRSEMNVSTLELGDSALYLCASRVRGNEQFFGPGTRLTVL.